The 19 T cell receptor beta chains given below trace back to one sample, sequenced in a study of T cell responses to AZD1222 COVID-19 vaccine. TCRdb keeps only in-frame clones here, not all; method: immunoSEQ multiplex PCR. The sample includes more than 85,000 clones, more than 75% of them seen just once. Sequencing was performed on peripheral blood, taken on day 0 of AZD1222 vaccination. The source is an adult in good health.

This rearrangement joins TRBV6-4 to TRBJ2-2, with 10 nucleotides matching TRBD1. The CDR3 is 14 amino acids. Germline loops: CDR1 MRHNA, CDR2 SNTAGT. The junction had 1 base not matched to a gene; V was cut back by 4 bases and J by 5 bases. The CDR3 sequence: CASSGTGGTGELFF. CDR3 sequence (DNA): TGTGCCAGCAGTGGGACAGGGGGAACCGGGGAGCTGTTTTTT.

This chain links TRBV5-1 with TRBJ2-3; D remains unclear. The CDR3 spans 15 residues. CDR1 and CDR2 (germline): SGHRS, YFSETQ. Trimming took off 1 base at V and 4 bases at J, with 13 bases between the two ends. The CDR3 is CASSLRSLGADTQYF. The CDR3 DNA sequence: TGCGCCAGCAGCTTGAGGTCTTTAGGCGCAGATACGCAGTATTTT.

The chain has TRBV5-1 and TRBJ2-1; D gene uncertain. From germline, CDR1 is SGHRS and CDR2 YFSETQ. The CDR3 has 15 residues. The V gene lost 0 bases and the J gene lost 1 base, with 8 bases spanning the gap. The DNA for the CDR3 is TGCGCCAGCAGCTTGGCCGGCAATTCCTACAATGAGCAGTTCTTC. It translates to CASSLAGNSYNEQFF.

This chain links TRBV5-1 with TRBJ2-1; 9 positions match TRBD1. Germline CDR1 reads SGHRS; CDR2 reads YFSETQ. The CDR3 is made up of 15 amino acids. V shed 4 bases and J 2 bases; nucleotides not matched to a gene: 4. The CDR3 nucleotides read TGCGCCAGCAGCCCAGGACAGGGGACCTACAATGAGCAGTTCTTC. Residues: CASSPGQGTYNEQFF. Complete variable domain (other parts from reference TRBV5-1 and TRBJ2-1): KAGVTQTPRYLIKTRGQQVTLSCSPISGHRSVSWYQQTPGQGLQFLFEYFSETQRNKGNFPGRFSGRQFSNSRSEMNVSTLELGDSALYLCASSPGQGTYNEQFFGPGTRLTVL.

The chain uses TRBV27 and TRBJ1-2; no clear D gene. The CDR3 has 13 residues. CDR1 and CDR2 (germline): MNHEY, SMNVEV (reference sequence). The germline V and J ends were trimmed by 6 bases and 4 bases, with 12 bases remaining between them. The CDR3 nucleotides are TGTGCCAGCAGCTACGGGGTCACCTATGGCTACACCTTC. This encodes CASSYGVTYGYTF.

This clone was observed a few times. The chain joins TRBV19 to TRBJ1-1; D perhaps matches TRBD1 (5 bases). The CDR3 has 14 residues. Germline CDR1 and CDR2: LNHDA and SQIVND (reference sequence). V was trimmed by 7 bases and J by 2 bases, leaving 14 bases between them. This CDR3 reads CASTPAGRNTEAFF. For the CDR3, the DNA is TGTGCCAGTACCCCGGCAGGGCGTAACACTGAAGCTTTCTTT.

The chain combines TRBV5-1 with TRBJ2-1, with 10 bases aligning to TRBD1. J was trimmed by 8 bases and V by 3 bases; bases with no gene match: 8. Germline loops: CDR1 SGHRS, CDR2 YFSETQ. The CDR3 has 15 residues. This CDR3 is CASSSGTGARHEQFF. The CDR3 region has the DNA TGCGCCAGCAGCTCGGGGACAGGGGCTAGGCATGAGCAGTTCTTC.

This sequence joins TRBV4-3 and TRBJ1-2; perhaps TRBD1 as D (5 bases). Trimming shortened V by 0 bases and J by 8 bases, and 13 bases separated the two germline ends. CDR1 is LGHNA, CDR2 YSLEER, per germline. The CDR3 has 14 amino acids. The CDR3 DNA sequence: TGCGCCAGCAGCCAAGATCGGCAGGGCTGGGGCTACACCTTC. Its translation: CASSQDRQGWGYTF.

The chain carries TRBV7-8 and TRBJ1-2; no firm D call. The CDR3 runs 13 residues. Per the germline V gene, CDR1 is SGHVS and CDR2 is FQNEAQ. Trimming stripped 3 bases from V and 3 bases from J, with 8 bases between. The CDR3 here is CASSFAAYYGYTF. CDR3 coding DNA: TGTGCCAGCAGCTTCGCAGCGTACTATGGCTACACCTTC.

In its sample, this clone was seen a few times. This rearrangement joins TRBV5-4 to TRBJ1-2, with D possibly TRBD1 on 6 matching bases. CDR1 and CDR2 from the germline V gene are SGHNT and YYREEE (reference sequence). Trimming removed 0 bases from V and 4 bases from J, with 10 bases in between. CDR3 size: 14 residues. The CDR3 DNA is TGTGCCAGCAGCTTGGGACAGGAGATCTATGGCTACACCTTC. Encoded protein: CASSLGQEIYGYTF.

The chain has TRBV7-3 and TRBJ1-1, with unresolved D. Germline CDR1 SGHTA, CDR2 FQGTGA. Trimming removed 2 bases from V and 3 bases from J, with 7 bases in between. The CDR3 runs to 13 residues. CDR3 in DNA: TGTGCCAGCAGCTTACTCGGCTACACTGAAGCTTTCTTT. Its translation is CASSLLGYTEAFF.

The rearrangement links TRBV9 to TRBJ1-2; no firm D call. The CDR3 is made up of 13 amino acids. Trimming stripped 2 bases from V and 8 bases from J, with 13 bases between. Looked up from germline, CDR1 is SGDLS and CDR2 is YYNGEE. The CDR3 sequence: CASSVRASGGYTF. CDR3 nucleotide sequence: TGTGCCAGCAGCGTGCGGGCCAGTGGCGGCTACACCTTC.

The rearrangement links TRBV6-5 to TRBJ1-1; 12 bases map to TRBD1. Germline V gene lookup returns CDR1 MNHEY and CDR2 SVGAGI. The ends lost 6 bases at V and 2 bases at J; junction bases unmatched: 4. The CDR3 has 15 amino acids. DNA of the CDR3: TGTGCCAGCAGGGGGACAGGGGGCGGAAACACTGAAGCTTTCTTT. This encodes CASRGTGGGNTEAFF.

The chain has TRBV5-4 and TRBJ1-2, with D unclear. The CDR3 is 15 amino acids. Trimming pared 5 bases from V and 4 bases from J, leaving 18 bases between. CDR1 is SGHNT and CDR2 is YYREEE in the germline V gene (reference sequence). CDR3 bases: TGTGCCAGCAGTTTACAGTGGTCGGAGGGCTATGGCTACACCTTC. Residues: CASSLQWSEGYGYTF.

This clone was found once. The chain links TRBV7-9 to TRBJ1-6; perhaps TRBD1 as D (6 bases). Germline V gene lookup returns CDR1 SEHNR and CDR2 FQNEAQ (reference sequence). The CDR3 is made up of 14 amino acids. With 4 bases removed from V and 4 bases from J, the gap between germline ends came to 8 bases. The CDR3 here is CASSSGQYNSPLHF. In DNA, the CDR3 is TGTGCCAGCAGCTCGGGACAATATAATTCACCCCTCCACTTT.

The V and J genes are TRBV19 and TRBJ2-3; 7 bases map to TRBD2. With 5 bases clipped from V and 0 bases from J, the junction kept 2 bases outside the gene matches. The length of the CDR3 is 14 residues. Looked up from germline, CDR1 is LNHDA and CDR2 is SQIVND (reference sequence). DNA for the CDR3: TGTGCCAGTAGTTATAGCGGGAGCACAGATACGCAGTATTTT. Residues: CASSYSGSTDTQYF.

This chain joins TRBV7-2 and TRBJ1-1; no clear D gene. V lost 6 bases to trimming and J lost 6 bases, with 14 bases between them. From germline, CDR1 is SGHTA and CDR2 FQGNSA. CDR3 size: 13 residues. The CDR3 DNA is TGTGCCAGCAGGATAGCGGCGGGGTCTGAAGCTTTCTTT. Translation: CASRIAAGSEAFF.

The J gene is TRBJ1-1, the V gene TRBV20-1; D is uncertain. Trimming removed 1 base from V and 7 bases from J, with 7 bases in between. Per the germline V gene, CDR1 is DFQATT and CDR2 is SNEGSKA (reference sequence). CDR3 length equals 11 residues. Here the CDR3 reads CSARGLHEAFF. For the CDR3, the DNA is TGCAGTGCTAGAGGTCTTCATGAAGCTTTCTTT.

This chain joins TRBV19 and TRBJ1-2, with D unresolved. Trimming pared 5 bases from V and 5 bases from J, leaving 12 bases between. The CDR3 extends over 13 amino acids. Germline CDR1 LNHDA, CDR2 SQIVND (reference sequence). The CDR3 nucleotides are TGTGCCAGTAGTCTGCGTCCTCAATATGGCTACACCTTC. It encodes CASSLRPQYGYTF.